This entry lists 3 T cell receptor beta chains sequenced from one sample in a study of beta chain features in type 1 diabetes. Reverse transcription of all isolated RNA meant that expressed TCRB transcripts were sequenced. Repertoires were generated with immunoSEQ multiplex PCR, while TCRdb's copy carries only in-frame clones and drops some. Among under 400,000 clones listed, roughly 15% were seen once. The sequencing sample was made of central memory CD4+ T cells from blood. The receptors come from a man aged 25 to 45 in good health.

This clone showed up just a few times. This chain joins TRBV2 and TRBJ2-7, with D possibly TRBD1 on 7 matching bases. The CDR3 covers 15 residues. Germline CDR1 SNHLY, CDR2 FYNNEI. Trimming removed 7 bases from V and 0 bases from J, with 16 bases in between. CDR3 in DNA: TGTGCCAGCACCGCGGGACAGATCAGCTCCTACGAGCAGTACTTC. Translated: CASTAGQISSYEQYF.

This clone was counted ten times or more. V is TRBV7-9 and J is TRBJ2-1; D might be TRBD1 (6 bases). The CDR3 is made up of 14 amino acids. Trimming pared 5 bases from V and 1 base from J, leaving 9 bases between. Germline CDR1 SEHNR, CDR2 FQNEAQ (reference sequence). The CDR3 DNA is TGTGCCAGCAGCGTTGACAGGTCCTACAATGAGCAGTTCTTC. Translating gives CASSVDRSYNEQFF.

This clone was seen a handful of times. The chain couples TRBV4-3 to TRBJ1-5; D call uncertain. V lost 0 bases, J lost 7 bases, and 22 bases lay in between. CDR1 and CDR2 (germline): LGHNA, YSLEER. CDR3 length: 18 residues. CDR3 protein: CASSQDLEAGASWQPQHF. The CDR3 region has the DNA TGCGCCAGCAGCCAAGATCTAGAGGCGGGCGCCTCATGGCAGCCCCAGCATTTT.